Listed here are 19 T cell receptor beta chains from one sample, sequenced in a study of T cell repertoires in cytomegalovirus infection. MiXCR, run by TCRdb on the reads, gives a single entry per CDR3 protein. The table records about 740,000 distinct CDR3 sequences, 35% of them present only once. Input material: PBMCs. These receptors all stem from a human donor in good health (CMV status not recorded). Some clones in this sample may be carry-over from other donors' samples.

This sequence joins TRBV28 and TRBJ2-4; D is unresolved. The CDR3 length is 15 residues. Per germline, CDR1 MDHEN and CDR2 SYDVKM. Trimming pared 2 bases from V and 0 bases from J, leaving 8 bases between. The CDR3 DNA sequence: TGTGCCAGCAGTTTACAGGTTCTAGCCAAAAACATTCAGTACTTC. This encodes CASSLQVLAKNIQYF.

As DNA, the CDR3 is TGTGCCAACCCTGGGGGGGTAGGGGCTGGGGCCAACGTCCTGACTTTC. Protein: CANPGGVGAGANVLTF. The J gene is TRBJ2-6, the V gene TRBV12-3 or TRBV12-4; 7 nucleotides align to TRBD2. Losses at the gene ends were 10 bases for V and 2 bases for J; bases not matched to a gene: 11. The CDR3 covers 16 residues.

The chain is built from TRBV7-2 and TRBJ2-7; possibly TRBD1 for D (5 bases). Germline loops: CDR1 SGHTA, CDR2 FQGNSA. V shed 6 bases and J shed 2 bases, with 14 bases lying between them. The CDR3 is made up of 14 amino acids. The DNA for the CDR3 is TGTGCCAGCAGACTCGATTTGGGGCCCTACGAGCAGTACTTC. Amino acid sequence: CASRLDLGPYEQYF. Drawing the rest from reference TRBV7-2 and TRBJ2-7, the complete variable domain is GAGVSQSPSNKVTEKGKDVELRCDPISGHTALYWYRQSLGQGLEFLIYFQGNSAPDKSGLPSDRFSAERTGGSVSTLTIQRTQQEDSAVYLCASRLDLGPYEQYFGPGTRLTVT.

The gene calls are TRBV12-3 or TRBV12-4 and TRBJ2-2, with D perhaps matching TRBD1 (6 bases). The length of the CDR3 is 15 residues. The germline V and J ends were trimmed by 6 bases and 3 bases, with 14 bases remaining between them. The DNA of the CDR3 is TGTGCCAGCAGCCCTAGGGCAGGGGACACCGGGGAGCTGTTTTTT. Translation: CASSPRAGDTGELFF.

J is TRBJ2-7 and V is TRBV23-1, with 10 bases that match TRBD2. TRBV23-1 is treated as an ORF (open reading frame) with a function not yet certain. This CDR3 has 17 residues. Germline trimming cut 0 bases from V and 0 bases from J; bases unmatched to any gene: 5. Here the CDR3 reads CASSQSKLAGTSYEQYF. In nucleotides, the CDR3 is TGCGCCAGCAGTCAATCAAAACTAGCGGGAACCTCCTACGAGCAGTACTTC.

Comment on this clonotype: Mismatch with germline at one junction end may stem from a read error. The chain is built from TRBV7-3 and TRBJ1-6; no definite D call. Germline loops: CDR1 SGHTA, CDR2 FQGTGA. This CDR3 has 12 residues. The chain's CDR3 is CASSNYNSPLHW. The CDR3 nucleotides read TGTGCCAGCAGCAACTATAATTCACCCCTCCACTGG.

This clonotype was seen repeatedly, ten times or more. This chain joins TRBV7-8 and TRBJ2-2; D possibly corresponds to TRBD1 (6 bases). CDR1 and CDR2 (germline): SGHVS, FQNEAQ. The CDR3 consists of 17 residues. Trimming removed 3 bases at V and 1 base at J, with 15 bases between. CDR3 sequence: CASSLRVGGRNTGELFF. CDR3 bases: TGTGCCAGCAGCTTGCGAGTTGGGGGCCGGAACACCGGGGAGCTGTTTTTT.

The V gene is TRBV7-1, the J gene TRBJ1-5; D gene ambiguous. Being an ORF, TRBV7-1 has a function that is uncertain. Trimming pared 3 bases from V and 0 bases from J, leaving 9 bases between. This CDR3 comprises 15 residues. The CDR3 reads CASSSSPPSNQPQHF. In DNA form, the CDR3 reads TGTGCCAGCAGCTCGTCCCCCCCTAGCAATCAGCCCCAGCATTTT.

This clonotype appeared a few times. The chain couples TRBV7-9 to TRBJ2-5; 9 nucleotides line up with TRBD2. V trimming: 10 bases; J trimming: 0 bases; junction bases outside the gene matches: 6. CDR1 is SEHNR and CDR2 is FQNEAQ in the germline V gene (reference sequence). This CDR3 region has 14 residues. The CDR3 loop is CATRLAEYQETQYF. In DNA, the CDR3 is TGTGCCACCAGACTAGCGGAGTACCAAGAGACCCAGTACTTC.

CDR3 sequence: CASGSISSYNSPLHF. The CDR3, as DNA: TGTGCCAGCGGCTCGATAAGCTCCTATAATTCACCCCTCCACTTT. This rearrangement joins TRBV11-2 to TRBJ1-6; D is ambiguous. Germline assignment: CDR1 SGHAT and CDR2 FQNNGV. This CDR3 is built from 15 residues. V lost 8 bases and J 0 bases, leaving 11 bases between the germline ends.

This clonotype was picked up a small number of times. DNA of the CDR3: TGTGCCAGCAGCTTAGGGATTCAAGCAGATACGCAGTATTTT. Protein: CASSLGIQADTQYF. The chain combines TRBV7-9 with TRBJ2-3; no definite D call. V was shortened by 1 base and J by 4 bases, with 9 bases between the two germline ends. CDR3 length: 14 residues. Germline CDR1 SEHNR, CDR2 FQNEAQ (reference sequence).

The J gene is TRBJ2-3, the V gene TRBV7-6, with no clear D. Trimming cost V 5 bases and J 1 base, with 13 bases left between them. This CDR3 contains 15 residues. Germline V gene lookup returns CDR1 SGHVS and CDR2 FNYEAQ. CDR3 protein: CASSPASERTDTQYF. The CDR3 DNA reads TGTGCCAGCAGCCCAGCATCTGAACGCACAGATACGCAGTATTTT.

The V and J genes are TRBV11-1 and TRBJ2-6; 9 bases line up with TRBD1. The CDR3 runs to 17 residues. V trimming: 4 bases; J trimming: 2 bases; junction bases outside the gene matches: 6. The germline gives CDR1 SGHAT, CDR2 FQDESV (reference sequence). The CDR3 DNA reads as TGTGCCAGCAGCTCTTCCGGGACAGGGACTGGGGCCAACGTCCTGACTTTC. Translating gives CASSSSGTGTGANVLTF.

The CDR3 nucleotides are TGCGCCAGCAGCTACCGGGACAGAAACACCGGGGAGCTGTTTTTT. Amino acid sequence: CASSYRDRNTGELFF. The rearrangement joins TRBV4-1 to TRBJ2-2, with TRBD1 matching 7 bases. In germline, CDR1 is MGHRA, CDR2 YSYEKL. The CDR3 covers 15 residues. Germline trimming cut 5 bases from V and 2 bases from J; bases unmatched to any gene: 5.

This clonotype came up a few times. CDR3 in amino acids: CATRTGGFYEQYF. CDR3 bases: TGTGCCACCAGGACAGGGGGGTTCTACGAGCAGTACTTC. The chain uses TRBV15 and TRBJ2-7, with 9 bases identical to TRBD1. The CDR3 extends over 13 amino acids. The ends lost 6 bases at V and 3 bases at J; junction bases unmatched: 3. Germline-derived CDR1 and CDR2 are LNHNV and YYDKDF (reference sequence).

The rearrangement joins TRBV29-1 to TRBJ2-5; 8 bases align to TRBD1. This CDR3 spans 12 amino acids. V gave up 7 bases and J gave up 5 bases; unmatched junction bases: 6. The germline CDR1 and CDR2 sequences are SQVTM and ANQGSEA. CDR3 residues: CSAVGQGETQYF. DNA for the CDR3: TGCAGCGCCGTCGGACAGGGTGAGACCCAGTACTTC.

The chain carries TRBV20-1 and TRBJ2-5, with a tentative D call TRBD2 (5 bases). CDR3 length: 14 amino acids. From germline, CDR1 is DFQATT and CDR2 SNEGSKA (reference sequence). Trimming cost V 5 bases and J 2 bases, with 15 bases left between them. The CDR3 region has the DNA TGCAGTGCTGACCGGACTGCGATACAAGAGACCCAGTACTTC. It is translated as CSADRTAIQETQYF.

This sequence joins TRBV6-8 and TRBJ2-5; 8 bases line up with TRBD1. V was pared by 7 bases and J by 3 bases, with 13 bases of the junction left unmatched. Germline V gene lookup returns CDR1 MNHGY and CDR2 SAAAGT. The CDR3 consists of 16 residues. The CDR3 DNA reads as TGTGCCAGCACCCCCGGGACAGGAGGAGCGGAAGAGACCCAGTACTTC. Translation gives CASTPGTGGAEETQYF.

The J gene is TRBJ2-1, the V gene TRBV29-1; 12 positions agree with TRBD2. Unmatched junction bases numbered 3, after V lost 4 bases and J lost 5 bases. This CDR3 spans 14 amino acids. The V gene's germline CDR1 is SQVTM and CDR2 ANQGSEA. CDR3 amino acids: CSVATSGGNNEQFF. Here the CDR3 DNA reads TGCAGCGTTGCTACTAGCGGGGGGAACAATGAGCAGTTCTTC.